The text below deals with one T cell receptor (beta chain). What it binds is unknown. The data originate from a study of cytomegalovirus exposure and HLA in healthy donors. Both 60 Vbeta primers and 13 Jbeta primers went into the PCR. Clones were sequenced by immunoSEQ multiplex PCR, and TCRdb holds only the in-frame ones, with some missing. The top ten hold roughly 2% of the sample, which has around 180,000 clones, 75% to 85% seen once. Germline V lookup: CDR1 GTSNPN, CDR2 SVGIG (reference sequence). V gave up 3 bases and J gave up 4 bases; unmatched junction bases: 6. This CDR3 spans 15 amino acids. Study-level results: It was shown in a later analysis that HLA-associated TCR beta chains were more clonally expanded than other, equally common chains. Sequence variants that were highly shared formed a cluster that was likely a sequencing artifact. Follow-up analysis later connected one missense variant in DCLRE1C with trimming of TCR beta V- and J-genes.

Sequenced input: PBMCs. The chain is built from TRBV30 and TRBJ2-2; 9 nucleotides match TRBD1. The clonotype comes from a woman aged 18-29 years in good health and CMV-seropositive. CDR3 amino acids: CAWRTGQGITGELFF. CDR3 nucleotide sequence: TGTGCCTGGAGAACGGGACAGGGTATCACCGGGGAGCTGTTTTTT.